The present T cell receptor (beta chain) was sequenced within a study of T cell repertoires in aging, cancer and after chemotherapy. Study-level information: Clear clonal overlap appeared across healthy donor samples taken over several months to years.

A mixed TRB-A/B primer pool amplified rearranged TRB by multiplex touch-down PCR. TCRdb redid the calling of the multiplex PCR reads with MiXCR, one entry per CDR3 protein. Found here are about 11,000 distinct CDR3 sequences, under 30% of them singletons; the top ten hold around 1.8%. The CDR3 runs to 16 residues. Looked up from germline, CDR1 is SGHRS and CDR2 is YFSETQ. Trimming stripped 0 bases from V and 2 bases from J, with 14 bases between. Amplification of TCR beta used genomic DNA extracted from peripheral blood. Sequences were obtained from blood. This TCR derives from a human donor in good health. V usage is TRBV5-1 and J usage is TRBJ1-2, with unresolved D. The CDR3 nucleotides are TGCGCCAGCAGCTTGGACAGAGGTACCTCAAACTATGGCTACACCTTC. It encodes CASSLDRGTSNYGYTF.